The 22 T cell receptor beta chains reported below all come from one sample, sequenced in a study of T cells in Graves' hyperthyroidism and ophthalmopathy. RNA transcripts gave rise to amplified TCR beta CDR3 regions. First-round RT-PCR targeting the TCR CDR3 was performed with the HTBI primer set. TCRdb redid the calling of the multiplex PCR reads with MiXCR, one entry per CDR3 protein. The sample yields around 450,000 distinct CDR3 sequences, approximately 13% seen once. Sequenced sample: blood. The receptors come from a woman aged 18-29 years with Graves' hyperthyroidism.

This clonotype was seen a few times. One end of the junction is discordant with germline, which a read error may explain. The CDR3 sequence: CSASGTGAFQETQHF. Here the CDR3 DNA reads TGCAGCGCGTCCGGGACAGGGGCGTTCCAAGAGACTCAGCACTTC. The V call is TRBV29-1, the J call TRBJ2-5, with 10 bases that match TRBD1. This CDR3 comprises 15 residues. Germline V gene sequence: CDR1 SQVTM, CDR2 ANQGSEA.

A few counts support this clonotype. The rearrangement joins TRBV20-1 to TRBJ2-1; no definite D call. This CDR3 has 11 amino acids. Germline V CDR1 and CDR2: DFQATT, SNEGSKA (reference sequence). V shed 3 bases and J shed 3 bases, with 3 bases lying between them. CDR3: CSASFYNEQFF. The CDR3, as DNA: TGCAGTGCTAGTTTCTACAATGAGCAGTTCTTC.

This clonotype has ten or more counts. The CDR3, as DNA: TGTGCCAGCAGCCAAGGCGGGGGGCAGACCCAGCATTTT. Residues: CASSQGGGQTQHF. This chain links TRBV3-1 with TRBJ1-5, with a tentative D call TRBD1 (6 bases). Trimming took 1 base from V and 11 from J, leaving 12 bases between them. This CDR3 comprises 13 residues. CDR1 is LGHDT, CDR2 YNNKEL, per germline (reference sequence).

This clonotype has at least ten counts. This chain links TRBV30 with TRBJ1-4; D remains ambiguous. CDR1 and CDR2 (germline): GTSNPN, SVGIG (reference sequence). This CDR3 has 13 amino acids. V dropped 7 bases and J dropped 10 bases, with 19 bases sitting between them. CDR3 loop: CASRPTDLGKLFF. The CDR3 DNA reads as TGTGCCTCCCGGCCGACGGACCTCGGAAAACTGTTTTTT.

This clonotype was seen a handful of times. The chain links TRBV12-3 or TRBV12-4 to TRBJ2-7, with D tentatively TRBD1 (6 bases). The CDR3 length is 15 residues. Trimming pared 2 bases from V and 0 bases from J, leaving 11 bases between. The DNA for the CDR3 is TGTGCCAGCAGTTTAAGGGGGACCGTCTCCTACGAGCAGTACTTC. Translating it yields CASSLRGTVSYEQYF.

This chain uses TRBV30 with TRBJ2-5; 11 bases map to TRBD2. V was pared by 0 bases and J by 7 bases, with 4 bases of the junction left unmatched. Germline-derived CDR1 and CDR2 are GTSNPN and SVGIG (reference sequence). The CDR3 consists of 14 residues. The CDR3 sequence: CAWSVLAGVGTQYF. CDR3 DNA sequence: TGTGCCTGGAGTGTACTAGCGGGAGTTGGGACCCAGTACTTC.

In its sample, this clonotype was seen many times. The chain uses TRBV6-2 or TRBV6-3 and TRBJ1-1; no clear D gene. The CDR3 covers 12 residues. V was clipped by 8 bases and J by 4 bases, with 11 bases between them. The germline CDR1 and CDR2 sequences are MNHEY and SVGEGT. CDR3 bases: TGTGCCAGCGACGGAGGGTTCACTGAAGCTTTCTTT. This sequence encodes CASDGGFTEAFF.

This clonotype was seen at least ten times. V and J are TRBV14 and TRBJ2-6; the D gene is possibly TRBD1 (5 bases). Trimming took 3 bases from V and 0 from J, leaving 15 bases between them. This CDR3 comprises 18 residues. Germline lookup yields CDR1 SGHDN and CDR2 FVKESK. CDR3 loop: CASSQAGPESSGANVLTF. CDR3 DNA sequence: TGTGCCAGCAGCCAGGCAGGGCCAGAATCCTCTGGGGCCAACGTCCTGACTTTC.

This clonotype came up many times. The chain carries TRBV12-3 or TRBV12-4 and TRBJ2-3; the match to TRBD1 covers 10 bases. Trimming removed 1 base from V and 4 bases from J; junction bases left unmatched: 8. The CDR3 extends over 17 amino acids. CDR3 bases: TGTGCCAGCAGTTTAGGGCCCGGGACAGGGGAGTCAGATACGCAGTATTTT. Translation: CASSLGPGTGESDTQYF.

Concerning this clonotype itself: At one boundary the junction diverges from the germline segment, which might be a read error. The CDR3 sequence: CATRDFSDTQYF. The CDR3 region has the DNA TGTGCCACCAGGGATTTTTCTGATACGCAGTATTTT. The chain employs TRBV24-1 and TRBJ2-3; D not resolved. Germline CDR1 is KGHDR and CDR2 is SFDVKD. The CDR3 spans 12 residues.

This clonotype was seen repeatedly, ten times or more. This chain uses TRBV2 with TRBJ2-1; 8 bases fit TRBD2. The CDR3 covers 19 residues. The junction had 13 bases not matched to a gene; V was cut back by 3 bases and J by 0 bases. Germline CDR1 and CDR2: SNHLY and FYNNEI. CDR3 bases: TGTGCCAGCAGTGATTTACAGCGGGAGCGGGGGAGCTCCTACAATGAGCAGTTCTTC. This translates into CASSDLQRERGSSYNEQFF.

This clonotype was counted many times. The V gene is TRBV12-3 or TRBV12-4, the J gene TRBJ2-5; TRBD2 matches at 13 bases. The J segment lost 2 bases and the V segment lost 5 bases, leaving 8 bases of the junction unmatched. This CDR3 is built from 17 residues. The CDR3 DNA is TGTGCCAGCAGTGGACTAGCGGGGGCTAGTATACAAGAGACCCAGTACTTC. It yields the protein CASSGLAGASIQETQYF.

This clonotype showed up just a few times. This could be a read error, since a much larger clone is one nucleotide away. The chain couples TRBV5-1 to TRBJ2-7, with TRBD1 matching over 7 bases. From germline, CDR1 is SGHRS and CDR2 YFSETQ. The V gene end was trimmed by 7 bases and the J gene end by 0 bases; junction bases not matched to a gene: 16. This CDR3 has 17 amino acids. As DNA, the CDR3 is TGCGCCAGCGGCTGGTCCCCACCGGGACAGAACTCCTACGAGCAGTACTTC. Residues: CASGWSPPGQNSYEQYF.

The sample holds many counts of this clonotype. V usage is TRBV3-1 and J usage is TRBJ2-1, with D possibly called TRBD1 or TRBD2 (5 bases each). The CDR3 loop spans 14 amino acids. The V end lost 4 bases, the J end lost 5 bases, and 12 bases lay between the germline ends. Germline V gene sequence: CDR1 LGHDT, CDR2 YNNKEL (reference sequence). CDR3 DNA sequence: TGTGCCAGCAGCCGATGGGACGGGGACAATGAGCAGTTCTTC. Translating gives CASSRWDGDNEQFF.

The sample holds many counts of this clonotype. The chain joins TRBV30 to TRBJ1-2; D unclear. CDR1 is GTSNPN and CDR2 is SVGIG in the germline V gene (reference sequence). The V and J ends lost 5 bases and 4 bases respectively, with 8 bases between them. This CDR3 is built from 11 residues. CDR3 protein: CAWQSGYGYTF. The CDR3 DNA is TGTGCCTGGCAAAGCGGCTATGGCTACACCTTC.

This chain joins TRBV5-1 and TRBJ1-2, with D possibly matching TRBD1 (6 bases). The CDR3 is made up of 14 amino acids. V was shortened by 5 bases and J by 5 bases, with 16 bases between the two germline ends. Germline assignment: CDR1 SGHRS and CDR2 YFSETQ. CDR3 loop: CASSSGQIGYGYTF. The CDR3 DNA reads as TGCGCCAGCAGTTCCGGACAGATAGGATATGGCTACACCTTC.

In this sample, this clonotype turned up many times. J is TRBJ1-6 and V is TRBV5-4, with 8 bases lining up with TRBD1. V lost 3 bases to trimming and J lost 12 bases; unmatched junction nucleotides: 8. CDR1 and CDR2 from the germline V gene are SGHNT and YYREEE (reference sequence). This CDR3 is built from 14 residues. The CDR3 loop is CASSSRTGMGPLHF. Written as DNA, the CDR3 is TGTGCCAGCAGCTCCCGGACAGGGATGGGACCCCTCCACTTT.

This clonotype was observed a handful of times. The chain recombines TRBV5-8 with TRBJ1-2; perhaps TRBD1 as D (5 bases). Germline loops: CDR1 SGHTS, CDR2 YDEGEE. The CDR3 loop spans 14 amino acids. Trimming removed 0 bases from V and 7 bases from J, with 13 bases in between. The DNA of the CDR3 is TGTGCCAGCAGCTTGGGCGGGGGGAAACGTGGCTACACCTTC. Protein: CASSLGGGKRGYTF.

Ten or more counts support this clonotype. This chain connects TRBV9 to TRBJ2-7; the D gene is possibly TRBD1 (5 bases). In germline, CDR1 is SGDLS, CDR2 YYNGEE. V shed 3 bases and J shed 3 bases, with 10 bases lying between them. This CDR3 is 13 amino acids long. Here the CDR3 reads CASSAPGYYEQYF. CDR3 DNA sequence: TGTGCCAGCAGCGCCCCAGGGTACTACGAGCAGTACTTC. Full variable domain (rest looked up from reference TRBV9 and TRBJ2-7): DSGVTQTPKHLITATGQRVTLRCSPRSGDLSVYWYQQSLDQGLQFLIQYYNGEERAKGNILERFSAQQFPDLHSELNLSSLELGDSALYFCASSAPGYYEQYFGPGTRLTVT.

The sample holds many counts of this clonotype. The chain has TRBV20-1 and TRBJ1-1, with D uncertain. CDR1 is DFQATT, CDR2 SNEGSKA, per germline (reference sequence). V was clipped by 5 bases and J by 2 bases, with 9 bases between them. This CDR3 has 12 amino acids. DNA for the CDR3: TGCAGTGCTCCAGAATTAAACACTGAAGCTTTCTTT. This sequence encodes CSAPELNTEAFF.

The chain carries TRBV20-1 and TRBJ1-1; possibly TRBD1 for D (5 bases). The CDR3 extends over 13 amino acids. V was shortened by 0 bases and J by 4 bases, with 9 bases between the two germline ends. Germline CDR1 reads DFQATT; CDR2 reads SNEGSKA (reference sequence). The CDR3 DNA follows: TGCAGTGCTAGAGATCAAGGGGTCACTGAAGCTTTCTTT. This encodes CSARDQGVTEAFF.

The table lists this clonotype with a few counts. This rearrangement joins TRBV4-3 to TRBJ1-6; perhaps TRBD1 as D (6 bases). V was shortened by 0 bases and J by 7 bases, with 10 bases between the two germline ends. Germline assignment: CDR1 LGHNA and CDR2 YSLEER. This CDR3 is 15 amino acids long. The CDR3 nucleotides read TGCGCCAGCAGCCAAGATCAGGACAGAAATTCACCCCTCCACTTT. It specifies CASSQDQDRNSPLHF.